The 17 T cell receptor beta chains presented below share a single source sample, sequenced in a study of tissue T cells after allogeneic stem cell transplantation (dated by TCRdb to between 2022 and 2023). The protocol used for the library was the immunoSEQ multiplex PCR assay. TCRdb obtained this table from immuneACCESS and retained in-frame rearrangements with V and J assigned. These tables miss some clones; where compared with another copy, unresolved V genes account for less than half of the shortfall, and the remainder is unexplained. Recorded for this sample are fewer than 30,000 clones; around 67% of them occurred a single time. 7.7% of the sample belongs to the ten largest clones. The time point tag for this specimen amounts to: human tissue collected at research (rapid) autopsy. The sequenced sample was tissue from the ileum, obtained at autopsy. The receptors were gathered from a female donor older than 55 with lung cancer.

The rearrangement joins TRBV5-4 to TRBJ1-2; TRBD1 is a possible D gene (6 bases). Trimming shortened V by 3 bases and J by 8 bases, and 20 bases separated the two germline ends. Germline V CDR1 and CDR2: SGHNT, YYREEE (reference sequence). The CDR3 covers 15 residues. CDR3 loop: CASSSGAGAIRGYTF. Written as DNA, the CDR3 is TGTGCCAGCAGCTCGGGAGCAGGGGCGATTCGCGGCTACACCTTC.

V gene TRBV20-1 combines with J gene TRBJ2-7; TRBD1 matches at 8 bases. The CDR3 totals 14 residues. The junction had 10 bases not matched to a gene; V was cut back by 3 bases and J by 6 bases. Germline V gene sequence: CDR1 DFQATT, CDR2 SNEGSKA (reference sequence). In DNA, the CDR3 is TGCAGTGCTAGTGAGCAGACAGGGGTATCCGAGCAGTACTTC. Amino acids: CSASEQTGVSEQYF.

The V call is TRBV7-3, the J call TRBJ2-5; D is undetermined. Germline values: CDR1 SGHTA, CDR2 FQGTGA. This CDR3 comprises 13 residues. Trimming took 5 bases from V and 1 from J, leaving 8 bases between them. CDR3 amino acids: CASSIGRQETQYF. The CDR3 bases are TGTGCCAGCAGCATCGGACGCCAAGAGACCCAGTACTTC. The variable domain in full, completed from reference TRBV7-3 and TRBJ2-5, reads GAGVSQTPSNKVTEKGKYVELRCDPISGHTALYWYRQSLGQGPEFLIYFQGTGAADDSGLPNDRFFAVRPEGSVSTLKIQRTERGDSAVYLCASSIGRQETQYFGPGTRLLVL.

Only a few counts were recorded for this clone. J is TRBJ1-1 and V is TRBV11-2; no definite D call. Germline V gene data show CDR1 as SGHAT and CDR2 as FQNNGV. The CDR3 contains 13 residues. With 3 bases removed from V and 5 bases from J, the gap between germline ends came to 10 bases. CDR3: CASSFVRETEAFF. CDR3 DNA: TGTGCCAGCAGCTTTGTAAGGGAGACTGAAGCTTTCTTT.

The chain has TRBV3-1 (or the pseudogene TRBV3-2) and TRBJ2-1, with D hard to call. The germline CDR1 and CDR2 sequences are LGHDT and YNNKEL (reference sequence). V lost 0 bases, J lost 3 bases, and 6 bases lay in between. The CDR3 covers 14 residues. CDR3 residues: CASSQDGVYNEQFF. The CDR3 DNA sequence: TGTGCCAGCAGCCAAGATGGGGTCTACAATGAGCAGTTCTTC.

Written as DNA, the CDR3 is TGTGCCAGCAGCGTAGTGAGCGGGGGGAACACCGGGGAGCTGTTTTTT. Protein: CASSVVSGGNTGELFF. The chain links TRBV9 to TRBJ2-2; TRBD2 aligns across 8 bases. Germline CDR1 reads SGDLS; CDR2 reads YYNGEE. This CDR3 contains 16 residues. The ends lost 0 bases at V and 1 base at J; junction bases unmatched: 2. The full variable domain, in which reference TRBV9 and TRBJ2-2 provide the parts outside the CDR3, is DSGVTQTPKHLITATGQRVTLRCSPRSGDLSVYWYQQSLDQGLQFLIQYYNGEERAKGNILERFSAQQFPDLHSELNLSSLELGDSALYFCASSVVSGGNTGELFFGEGSRLTVL.

The CDR3 nucleotides are TGTGCCAGCGATCATGGAGACGGCTACACCTTC. As protein: CASDHGDGYTF. This chain joins TRBV2 and TRBJ1-2; no clear D gene. V was pared by 8 bases and J by 8 bases, with 12 bases between. The CDR3 spans 11 residues. The germline gives CDR1 SNHLY, CDR2 FYNNEI.

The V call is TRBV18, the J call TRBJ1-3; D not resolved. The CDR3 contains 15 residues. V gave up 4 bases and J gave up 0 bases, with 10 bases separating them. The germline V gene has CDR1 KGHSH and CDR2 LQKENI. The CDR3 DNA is TGTGCCAGCTCACGAGATCCCGTCTCTGGAAACACCATATATTTT. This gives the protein CASSRDPVSGNTIYF.

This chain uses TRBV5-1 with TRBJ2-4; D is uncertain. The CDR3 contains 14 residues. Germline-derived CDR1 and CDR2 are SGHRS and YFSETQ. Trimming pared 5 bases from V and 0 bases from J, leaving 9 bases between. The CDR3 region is CASRADLAKNIQYF. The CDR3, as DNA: TGCGCCAGCAGAGCAGATCTAGCCAAAAACATTCAGTACTTC. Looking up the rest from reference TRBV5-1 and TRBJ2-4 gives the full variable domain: KAGVTQTPRYLIKTRGQQVTLSCSPISGHRSVSWYQQTPGQGLQFLFEYFSETQRNKGNFPGRFSGRQFSNSRSEMNVSTLELGDSALYLCASRADLAKNIQYFGAGTRLSVL.

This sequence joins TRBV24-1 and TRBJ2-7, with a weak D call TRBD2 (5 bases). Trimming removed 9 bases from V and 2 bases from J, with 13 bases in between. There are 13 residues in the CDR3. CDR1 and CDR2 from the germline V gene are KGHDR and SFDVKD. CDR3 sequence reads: CATPEEDAYEQYF. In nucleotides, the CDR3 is TGTGCCACCCCTGAGGAGGACGCCTACGAGCAGTACTTC.

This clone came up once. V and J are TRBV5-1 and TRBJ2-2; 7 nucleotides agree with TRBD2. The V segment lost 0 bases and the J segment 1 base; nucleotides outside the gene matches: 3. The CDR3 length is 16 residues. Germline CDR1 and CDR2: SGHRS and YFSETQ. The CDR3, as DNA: TGCGCCAGCAGCTTGGCCCTAGCGGTGAACACCGGGGAGCTGTTTTTT. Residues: CASSLALAVNTGELFF.

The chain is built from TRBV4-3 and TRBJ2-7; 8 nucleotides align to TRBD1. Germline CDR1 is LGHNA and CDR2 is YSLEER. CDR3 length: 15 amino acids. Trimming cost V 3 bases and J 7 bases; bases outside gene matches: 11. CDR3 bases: TGCGCCAGCAGCCAGAACAGGGGGAGGTTCAAGGAGCAGTACTTC. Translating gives CASSQNRGRFKEQYF.

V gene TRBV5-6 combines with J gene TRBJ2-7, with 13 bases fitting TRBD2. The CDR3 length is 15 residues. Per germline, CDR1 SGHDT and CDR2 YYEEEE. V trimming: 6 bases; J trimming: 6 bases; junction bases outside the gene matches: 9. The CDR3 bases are TGTGCCAGCAATACGTGGACTAGCGGGGGCCGCGAGCAGTACTTC. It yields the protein CASNTWTSGGREQYF.

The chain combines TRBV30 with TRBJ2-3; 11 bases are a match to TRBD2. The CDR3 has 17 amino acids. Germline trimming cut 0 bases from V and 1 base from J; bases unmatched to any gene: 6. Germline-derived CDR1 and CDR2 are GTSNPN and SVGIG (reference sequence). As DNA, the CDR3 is TGTGCCTGGAGTGTACTGAGGACTAGCGGGCGCACAGATACGCAGTATTTT. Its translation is CAWSVLRTSGRTDTQYF.

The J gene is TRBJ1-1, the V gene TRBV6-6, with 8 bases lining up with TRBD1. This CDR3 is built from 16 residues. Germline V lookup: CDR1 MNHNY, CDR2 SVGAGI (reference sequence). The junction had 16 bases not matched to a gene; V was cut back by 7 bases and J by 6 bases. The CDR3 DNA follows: TGTGCCAGCACTTCGAATGGACAGGGTGGAAGGTCTGAAGCTTTCTTT. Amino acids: CASTSNGQGGRSEAFF.

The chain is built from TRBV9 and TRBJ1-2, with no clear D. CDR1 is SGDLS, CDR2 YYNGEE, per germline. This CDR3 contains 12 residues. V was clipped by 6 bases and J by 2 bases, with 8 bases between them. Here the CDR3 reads CASTGTNYGYTF. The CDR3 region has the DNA TGTGCCAGCACCGGCACCAACTATGGCTACACCTTC.

DNA for the CDR3: TGTGCCAGCAGCTCGGACTGGGACACTGAAGCTTTCTTT. As protein: CASSSDWDTEAFF. The chain has TRBV7-3 and TRBJ1-1; D call uncertain. Germline CDR1 SGHTA, CDR2 FQGTGA. The CDR3 totals 13 residues. The V gene lost 4 bases and the J gene lost 3 bases, with 9 bases spanning the gap.